Sequencing of this TCR beta chain was carried out in a study of T cell responses to AZD1222 COVID-19 vaccine. Study context: The analysis combined second doses at about 4 or about 12 weeks. Study-wide points: Donors were chiefly white British, with a greater number of females, and clonal diversity was perhaps underestimated. It was only after the peak T cell response that any repertoires were sampled. Of spike-specific TCRs, nearly half reportedly target regions left unmutated in variants.

As regards this clone: The antigen is unknown.

V lost 6 bases to trimming and J lost 8 bases; unmatched junction nucleotides: 8. The CDR3 loop spans 15 amino acids. Germline V CDR1 and CDR2: LNHDA, SQIVND (reference sequence). This table comes from immunoSEQ multiplex PCR, and its TCRdb copy is limited to in-frame clones, with some not included. The sample lists 130,000 to 150,000 clones; about 93% were seen once. The clonotype originates from an adult in good health. This chain uses TRBV19 with TRBJ2-1; 12 bases are a match to TRBD2. Sequencing used peripheral blood, obtained on day 0 of AZD1222 vaccination. In DNA, the CDR3 is TGTGCCAGTAGATCACTAGCGGGGGGCGGCGATGAGCAGTTCTTC. Translated: CASRSLAGGGDEQFF.